The sample holds a few counts of the clone carrying this T cell receptor (beta chain). Described time point: patch test 2, 6 weeks after DPC sensitization. The sample's treatment: therapeutic diphenylcyclopropenone sensitization with weekly scalp DPC. The sample comes from a study of human T cells and chemical hapten exposure. TCRdb re-called the RACE reads with MiXCR, one entry per CDR3 protein. The sample carries some 350,000 distinct CDR3 sequences, roughly 6.3% recorded once. Germline CDR1 is MNHNS and CDR2 is SASEGT. The CDR3 contains 14 residues. The V and J ends lost 7 bases and 6 bases, in that order; junction bases with no gene match: 8.

The chain combines TRBV6-1 with TRBJ2-3, with 9 positions matching TRBD2. The sequence was collected from a woman younger than 35 with alopecia areata. Some clones in this sample may be carry-over from other donors' samples. This material consisted of whole blood, taken in connection with sensitization to the hapten diphenylcyclopropenone (DPC). CDR3 DNA sequence: TGTGCCAGCAACGGCGGGGGGGCCAAGGATACGCAGTATTTT. Amino acid sequence: CASNGGGAKDTQYF.